This T cell receptor beta chain was recorded in a study of T cells and Merkel cell carcinoma outcomes (dated by TCRdb to about 2020). Study-wide context: The study examined the tumor T-cell repertoire together with T-cell density as predictors of clinical outcome in patients with Merkel cell carcinoma.

Concerning this clone: The antigen it recognizes is unknown. The junction departs from the called germline gene at one end, perhaps through a read error. The sample has other DNA sequences that encode this CDR3 too.

General study outcomes and caveats: Clinical outcomes in Merkel cell carcinoma patients were reported to be predicted by T-cell repertoire features combined with T-cell density.

The CDR3 runs 12 residues from the cysteine to the phenylalanine. Just the 36-base CDR3 DNA is kept, in frame starting at base 1. Based on the germline V gene, the CDR1 and CDR2 sequences are SGHVS and FNYEAQ. Library creation used the immunoSEQ multiplex PCR assay. Here the immuneACCESS table is served through TCRdb, limited to in-frame sequences with V and J called. Missing clones are a known gap in these copies; in checked studies unresolved V genes cover under half, and the rest lacks a known reason. A total of a few thousand clones appear in this sample, around 90% of them only once. 2% to 3% of the sample rests with the top ten. Samples were obtained from patients with Merkel cell carcinoma.

The source is a human donor with Merkel cell carcinoma. The sequenced sample consisted of tumor tissue from Merkel cell carcinoma. Here the chain combines TRBV7-6 and TRBJ2-1, with TRBD2 perhaps the D gene, on 5 matching bases. For the CDR3, the sequence is CASSLAKGEQFF. The nucleotides read TGTGCCAGTAGCTTAGCGAAGGGTGAGCAGTTCTTC.